This T cell receptor beta chain was sequenced during a study of control samples from healthy donors and cancer patients. The V end was cut by 3 bases, the J end by 8 bases, with 11 bases between. Germline CDR1 and CDR2: SGHDT and YYEEEE. The CDR3 spans 13 residues. Libraries were prepared by immunoSEQ multiplex PCR; TCRdb keeps only in-frame clonotypes and omits some of them. The repertoire holds approximately 130,000 clones, with 70% to 90% as singletons. This clonotype originated in a man aged 50 to 59 in good health. This chain links TRBV5-6 with TRBJ1-4; D gene uncertain. The material sequenced was blood. CDR3 sequence reads: CASSWTDREKLFF. The DNA of the CDR3 is TGTGCCAGCAGCTGGACGGACCGGGAAAAACTGTTTTTT.